A single sample gave rise to the 26 T cell receptor beta chains below, sequenced in a study of CD8 T cells in Susac syndrome (dated by TCRdb to between 2018 and 2021). The protocol used for the library was the immunoSEQ multiplex PCR assay. RNA was extracted with the RNeasy kit and 0.5 to 1 ug was reverse transcribed using random hexamers. In TCRdb, the public reads were trimmed at Q25 with fastp and aligned with MiXCR, with productive beta chains retained. One record per CDR3 amino acid sequence lists the most common genes and DNA. The sample contains under 550,000 distinct CDR3 sequences, more than 80% of them found a single time. About 0.12% of the sample is in the top ten clones. Sequenced input: CD8+ T cells from PBMCs. The source is a human donor with multiple sclerosis.

The gene calls are TRBV27 and TRBJ2-7; 8 nucleotides agree with TRBD1. V was clipped by 5 bases and J by 7 bases; unmatched bases: 16. Germline V lookup: CDR1 MNHEY, CDR2 SMNVEV (reference sequence). The CDR3 covers 16 residues. The CDR3 nucleotides read TGTGCCAGCAGTCCTCTAGAGGGGCAGGGGGCTAATGAGCAGTACTTC. Translated: CASSPLEGQGANEQYF.

This chain's CDR3 is CASSGLAGIHNEQFF. In DNA form, the CDR3 reads TGTGCCAGCAGCGGACTAGCGGGGATACACAATGAGCAGTTCTTC. The rearrangement joins TRBV9 to TRBJ2-1, with TRBD2 matching over 11 bases. CDR3 size: 15 residues. From germline, CDR1 is SGDLS and CDR2 YYNGEE. J gave up 5 bases and V 3 bases, and 4 bases lay outside the gene matches.

This chain joins TRBV12-3 or TRBV12-4 and TRBJ2-5, with 13 bases identical to TRBD2. V gave up 8 bases and J gave up 2 bases; unmatched junction bases: 5. The CDR3 covers 15 residues. CDR3 residues: CASQQTSGGQETQYF. CDR3 DNA: TGTGCCAGCCAACAGACTAGCGGGGGGCAAGAGACCCAGTACTTC.

This clonotype was picked up one time. The V call is TRBV6-1, the J call TRBJ2-1; D is uncertain. The CDR3 runs to 12 residues. Trimming stripped 3 bases from V and 5 bases from J, with 5 bases between. Per the germline V gene, CDR1 is MNHNS and CDR2 is SASEGT. The CDR3 region has the DNA TGTGCCAGCAGTGACAGACACAATGAGCAGTTCTTC. Its translation is CASSDRHNEQFF.

Remarks on this clonotype: This is likely a read error, given that the CDR3 carries no conserved phenylalanine or tryptophan at its end. The chain has TRBV12-5 and TRBJ2-2; 8 bases map to TRBD1. Germline CDR1 and CDR2: LGHNT and FRNRAP. Germline trimming cut 3 bases from V and 0 bases from J; bases unmatched to any gene: 6. This CDR3 spans 17 amino acids. In DNA, the CDR3 is TGTGCTAGTGGTTTCACAGGGGGTCAATCGAACACCGGGGAGCTGTTTCTT. This encodes CASGFTGGQSNTGELFL.

The rearrangement joins TRBV6-1 to TRBJ2-1; D is ambiguous. V lost 1 base and J 0 bases, leaving 7 bases between the germline ends. The CDR3 totals 15 residues. From germline, CDR1 is MNHNS and CDR2 SASEGT. The CDR3 sequence: CASSEEQSSYNEQFF. As DNA, the CDR3 is TGTGCCAGCAGTGAAGAACAAAGCTCCTACAATGAGCAGTTCTTC.

This CDR3 reads CASSFWQGDTGELFF. CDR3 coding DNA: TGTGCCAGCAGTTTCTGGCAGGGGGACACCGGGGAGCTGTTTTTT. The rearrangement uses TRBV12-3 or TRBV12-4 and TRBJ2-2; TRBD1 matches at 7 bases. J was trimmed by 3 bases and V by 3 bases; bases with no gene match: 4. This CDR3 has 15 amino acids.

This clonotype has more than one count but fewer than ten. The CDR3 loop is CASRELGALETQYF. CDR3 in DNA: TGCGCCAGCAGGGAGCTCGGGGCCTTAGAGACCCAGTACTTC. The chain uses TRBV10-2 and TRBJ2-5; D may correspond to TRBD1 or TRBD2 (5 bases each). The CDR3 covers 14 residues. Germline CDR1 and CDR2: WSHSY and SAAADI. V lost 6 bases, J lost 4 bases, and 15 bases lay in between.

The genes are TRBV7-9 and TRBJ2-7; 7 nucleotides align to TRBD1. This CDR3 is 12 amino acids long. V was clipped by 7 bases and J by 6 bases; unmatched bases: 6. Germline assignment: CDR1 SEHNR and CDR2 FQNEAQ (reference sequence). The chain's CDR3 is CASNIGGSEQYF. Here the CDR3 DNA reads TGTGCCAGCAACATAGGGGGCAGCGAGCAGTACTTC.

The V and J genes are TRBV30 and TRBJ2-7; D ambiguous. The V end was cut by 0 bases, the J end by 0 bases, with 9 bases between. The CDR3 contains 14 residues. Germline V gene data show CDR1 as GTSNPN and CDR2 as SVGIG (reference sequence). The CDR3 bases are TGTGCCTGGAGTGTGGGCGGACGCTCCTACGAGCAGTACTTC. Translated, it gives CAWSVGGRSYEQYF.

This clonotype appeared a single time. V gene TRBV20-1 combines with J gene TRBJ2-1, with 11 bases that match TRBD2. The CDR3 spans 17 residues. CDR1 and CDR2 from the germline V gene are DFQATT and SNEGSKA (reference sequence). The V gene end was trimmed by 6 bases and the J gene end by 4 bases; junction bases not matched to a gene: 14. The CDR3: CSARTSGRMNRYNEQFF. In DNA, the CDR3 is TGCAGTGCCCGCACTAGCGGGAGAATGAATCGATACAATGAGCAGTTCTTC.

The gene calls are TRBV7-9 and TRBJ2-5, with TRBD1 matching 8 bases. The germline V gene encodes CDR1 SEHNR and CDR2 FQNEAQ (reference sequence). The junction had 6 bases not matched to a gene; V was cut back by 5 bases and J by 1 base. This CDR3 comprises 15 residues. The CDR3 loop reads CASSPRDRTQETQYF. Here the CDR3 DNA reads TGTGCCAGCAGCCCCCGGGACAGGACCCAAGAGACCCAGTACTTC.

The J gene is TRBJ2-3, the V gene TRBV5-1; D not resolved. V lost 4 bases to trimming and J lost 4 bases, with 7 bases between them. CDR1 is SGHRS, CDR2 YFSETQ, per germline. The length of the CDR3 is 12 residues. CDR3 bases: TGCGCCAGCAGCGATTGGTCAGATACGCAGTATTTT. It yields the protein CASSDWSDTQYF.

A few counts support this clonotype. The chain has TRBV5-4 and TRBJ2-5; a weak D match, TRBD1 (5 bases). The CDR3 is 14 residues long. Germline CDR1 reads SGHNT; CDR2 reads YYREEE (reference sequence). Trimming left V 2 bases short and J 1 base short, with 9 bases between. In DNA form, the CDR3 reads TGTGCCAGCAGCTTCCAGGGATCCCAAGAGACCCAGTACTTC. This codes for CASSFQGSQETQYF.

The chain has TRBV9 and TRBJ2-1, with a weak D call TRBD2 (6 bases). The ends were cut back, 0 bases at V and 9 bases at J, with 19 bases in the middle. CDR1 and CDR2 (germline): SGDLS, YYNGEE. The CDR3 length is 16 residues. In DNA, the CDR3 is TGTGCCAGCAGCGTAGAGTGGAGGGAGGAGCAGGTTGAGCAGTTCTTC. Protein: CASSVEWREEQVEQFF. Variable domain in full (rest from reference TRBV9 and TRBJ2-1): DSGVTQTPKHLITATGQRVTLRCSPRSGDLSVYWYQQSLDQGLQFLIQYYNGEERAKGNILERFSAQQFPDLHSELNLSSLELGDSALYFCASSVEWREEQVEQFFGPGTRLTVL.

This clonotype was found once. CDR3: CASSWTTRQGYQETQYF. The CDR3 coding sequence is TGTGCCAGCAGCTGGACTACCCGACAGGGATACCAAGAGACCCAGTACTTC. The rearrangement links TRBV7-9 to TRBJ2-5; TRBD1 might be the D (7 bases). The CDR3 covers 17 residues. CDR1 is SEHNR and CDR2 is FQNEAQ in the germline V gene (reference sequence). V dropped 4 bases and J dropped 0 bases, with 18 bases sitting between them.

J is TRBJ2-7 and V is TRBV7-2; 10 bases match TRBD2. Trimming took 7 bases from V and 2 from J; bases not matched to a gene: 5. Germline V gives CDR1 SGHTA, CDR2 FQGNSA. CDR3 length: 14 amino acids. The chain's CDR3 is CASIPSGGPYEQYF. The CDR3 DNA follows: TGTGCCAGCATCCCTAGCGGGGGTCCCTACGAGCAGTACTTC.

The chain links TRBV30 to TRBJ1-1; D perhaps matches TRBD1 (6 bases). This CDR3 comprises 14 residues. Germline CDR1 is GTSNPN and CDR2 is SVGIG (reference sequence). The V end lost 5 bases, the J end lost 6 bases, and 19 bases lay between the germline ends. The CDR3 sequence: CAWDALKDSPEAFF. The CDR3 DNA is TGTGCCTGGGATGCCCTTAAGGACAGCCCTGAAGCTTTCTTT. The whole variable domain, remainder taken from reference TRBV30 and TRBJ1-1, is SQTIHQWPATLVQPVGSPLSLECTVEGTSNPNLYWYRQAAGRGLQLLFYSVGIGQISSEVPQNLSASRPQDRQFILSSKKLLLSDSGFYLCAWDALKDSPEAFFGQGTRLTVV.

This clonotype has only one observation. The rearrangement joins TRBV20-1 to TRBJ1-2; TRBD1 matches at 10 bases. Germline V lookup: CDR1 DFQATT, CDR2 SNEGSKA (reference sequence). V lost 7 bases, J lost 4 bases, and 12 bases stayed unmatched. The length of the CDR3 is 15 residues. The CDR3 reads CSVSGQGGLAYGYTF. The CDR3 bases are TGCAGTGTCTCCGGACAGGGGGGGTTGGCCTATGGCTACACCTTC.

The rearrangement uses TRBV2 and TRBJ1-3, with TRBD1 identical over 9 bases. Germline assignment: CDR1 SNHLY and CDR2 FYNNEI. Losses at the gene ends were 6 bases for V and 4 bases for J; bases not matched to a gene: 7. The CDR3 spans 15 residues. The CDR3 DNA is TGTGCCAGCAGGACTGGGACAGGGAGAGGAAACACCATATATTTT. This gives the protein CASRTGTGRGNTIYF.

The rearrangement links TRBV10-3 to TRBJ2-5; TRBD2 agrees at 9 bases. The J segment lost 4 bases and the V segment lost 4 bases, leaving 4 bases of the junction unmatched. Germline assignment: CDR1 ENHRY and CDR2 SYGVKD. This CDR3 comprises 14 residues. The CDR3 DNA reads TGTGCCATCAGTGGACTAGCGGCTGGAGAGACCCAGTACTTC. Residues: CAISGLAAGETQYF.

V is TRBV4-1 and J is TRBJ1-3; no clear D. The ends were cut back, 1 base at V and 0 bases at J, with 7 bases in the middle. CDR1 is MGHRA and CDR2 is YSYEKL in the germline V gene. The length of the CDR3 is 15 residues. The CDR3 region has the DNA TGCGCCAGCAGCCAAGTAATGCTCTCTGGAAACACCATATATTTT. Protein product: CASSQVMLSGNTIYF.

This chain joins TRBV12-3 or TRBV12-4 and TRBJ1-1; TRBD1 might be the D (6 bases). V was cut by 3 bases and J by 8 bases, with 13 bases left in between. This CDR3 region has 13 residues. CDR3 sequence (DNA): TGTGCCAGCAGTTTTAGCTTACAGGGCGAAGCTTTCTTT. This codes for CASSFSLQGEAFF.

V gene TRBV30 combines with J gene TRBJ2-5; D is perhaps TRBD2 (6 bases). The length of the CDR3 is 15 residues. Germline V gene sequence: CDR1 GTSNPN, CDR2 SVGIG (reference sequence). Trimming left V 5 bases short and J 4 bases short, with 20 bases between. The CDR3 region is CAWRSSTRQGETQYF. The DNA for the CDR3 is TGTGCCTGGCGATCCTCGACTAGGCAGGGAGAGACCCAGTACTTC.

The CDR3 reads CASSFGLLPDEQYF. CDR3 bases: TGTGCCAGCAGTTTCGGACTACTCCCGGACGAGCAGTACTTC. The V call is TRBV27, the J call TRBJ2-7; weak D call: TRBD2 (6 bases). Germline V CDR1 and CDR2: MNHEY, SMNVEV (reference sequence). This CDR3 is built from 14 residues. Trimming removed 3 bases from V and 5 bases from J, with 14 bases in between.

The chain recombines TRBV2 with TRBJ1-1, with D maybe TRBD1 (5 bases). Germline CDR1 is SNHLY and CDR2 is FYNNEI. Trimming took 6 bases from V and 4 from J, leaving 18 bases between them. CDR3 length: 15 amino acids. In DNA form, the CDR3 reads TGTGCCAGCAGCAAAGGACCGGACATTAGCACTGAAGCTTTCTTT. Its protein product is CASSKGPDISTEAFF. Complete variable domain (other parts from reference TRBV2 and TRBJ1-1): EPEVTQTPSHQVTQMGQEVILRCVPISNHLYFYWYRQILGQKVEFLVSFYNNEISEKSEIFDDQFSVERPDGSNFTLKIRSTKLEDSAMYFCASSKGPDISTEAFFGQGTRLTVV.